The T cell receptor beta chain under discussion was sequenced for a study of shared clonotypes between healthy human individuals. Background on the study: Three plates each covered CD4 naive and memory; CD8 naive two, CD8 memory one. Study-wide points: The sampled material consisted only of blood, and tissue repertoires are likely to differ.

CD45RO-negative cells were positively selected for CCR7, leaving out terminally differentiated effector memory CD45RA+ cells. Each sample came from a Caucasian adult donor living in Nashville, Tennessee. Researchers ran the assay at a deep level. Data came from immunoSEQ multiplex PCR; TCRdb stores just in-frame clones and leaves some out. The sample includes about 2 million clones, less than 95% seen only once; the top ten take roughly 1%. CDR3 length: 13 amino acids. The germline CDR1 and CDR2 sequences are LNHNV and YYDKDF (reference sequence). With 3 bases clipped from V and 3 bases from J, the junction kept 0 bases outside the gene matches. In regard to this clone: Antigen: not known.

The TCR was taken from a man aged 18 to 30 in good health. The chain employs TRBV15 and TRBJ2-5; 8 bases map to TRBD1. The specimen sequenced was naive CD8+ T cells sorted from blood. The CDR3 loop reads CATSRTGEETQYF. CDR3 nucleotides: TGTGCCACCAGCAGGACAGGGGAAGAGACCCAGTACTTC.